This TCR beta chain was captured in a study of T cells after yellow fever vaccination (dated by TCRdb to between 2017 and 2020). Regarding the complete study: The SMART-Seq v4 Ultra Low Input RNA kit was used to prepare libraries from fractions with low cell numbers. To follow T-cell clones before and after both primary and booster YFV17D yellow fever vaccination, bulk TCR alpha and beta repertoires underwent longitudinal sequencing. Two healthy male donors, one aged 18 to 30 and one aged 30 to 39 years, were included in the cohort. Blood was drawn at multiple timepoints before and after primary and secondary immunization, with bulk PBMC replicates and cell subsets isolated.

Based on the germline V gene, the CDR1 and CDR2 sequences are MNHNS and SASEGT. After removal of 6 bases from V and 8 bases from J, the junction retains 9 bases not matched to a gene. Measured from the cysteine to the phenylalanine, the CDR3 is 14 residues long. Left in the record is the CDR3 DNA by itself, 42 bases read in frame from the first base. In the paper's terms, the treatment or condition label means: live attenuated yellow fever vaccine strain. At each blood-draw timepoint, two biological replicates of bulk PBMCs were obtained. A standard Ficoll-Paque protocol was used to isolate PBMCs from peripheral blood. TriZol was used to extract RNA from bulk PBMCs, from CD4 and CD8 fractions, and from dextramer-positive and dextramer-negative fractions. Synthesis of TCR cDNA relied on 5'RACE template switching, a step that introduced a universal primer site along with unique molecular identifiers. cDNA synthesis was primed from both the TCR alpha and TCR beta constant segments. Library amplification used two PCR steps, and the second PCR step added sample barcodes and sequencing adapters. Sequencing of libraries was done on Illumina HiSeq 2500 (2x100 bp) or NovaSeq (2x150 bp). Processing in the source paper ran as follows. MIGEC was used to demultiplex reads and collapse the reads into UMI consensus sequences, and MiXCR was used for V(D)J alignment. Clonotypes responding to the vaccine were identified with edgeR on replicate PBMC samples, with the criteria of FDR below 0.01 and a log2 fold change above 5 up to day 15. Each bulk clonotype was labeled CD4 or CD8 based on which sequenced repertoire, CD4 or CD8, contained the clonotype at higher abundance. The raw public reads went through TCRdb reprocessing: fastp at Q25, MiXCR clone calling, in-frame beta chains kept. Entries that share a CDR3 protein sequence are merged under the most common genes and DNA. TCRdb's processing, not the authors' own work, is the source of the V and J calls. For this sample the table gives about 350,000 distinct CDR3 sequences, of which approximately 10% were detected only once. The top ten clonotypes cover around 20% of the sample.

This clonotype has more than one count but fewer than ten. The antigen this receptor binds is unknown. The record has no base qualities; no much larger clone is one base away. Study-level results and caveats: A small fraction of clonotypes appeared in both the CD4 and CD8 compartments, likely as a result of convergent recombination. FACS-sorted repertoires could contain abundant contaminating clonotypes from the bulk population, so computational filtering was required. The secondary T-cell response was found to be weaker but faster than the primary response, with a peak reached on day 5 rather than on day 15. Most clones expanded after primary vaccination (around 97% of CD4 and roughly 90% of CD8) were re-detected after the booster, suggesting that broad memory maintenance occurred. Because the study included only a couple of donors, the extent to which the findings can be generalized is limited.

The sample consisted of PBMCs, taken on the day of the first yellow fever vaccination. This clonotype originated in a man in his late teens or twenties who received the YFV17D yellow fever vaccine. The sequence links TRBV6-1 to TRBJ1-2; 10 bases in the junction line up with TRBD1. The CDR3: CASSRGTGDRGYTF. The nucleotides are TGTGCCAGCAGCCGGGGGACAGGGGATAGGGGCTACACCTTC.